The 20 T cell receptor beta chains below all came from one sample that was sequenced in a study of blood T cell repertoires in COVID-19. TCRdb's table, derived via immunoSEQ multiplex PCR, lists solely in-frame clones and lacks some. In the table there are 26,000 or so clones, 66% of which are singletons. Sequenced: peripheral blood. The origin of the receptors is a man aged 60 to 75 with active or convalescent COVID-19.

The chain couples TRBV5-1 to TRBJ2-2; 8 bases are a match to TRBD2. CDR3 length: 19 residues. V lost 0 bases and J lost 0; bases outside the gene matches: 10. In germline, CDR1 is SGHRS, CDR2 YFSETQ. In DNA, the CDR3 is TGCGCCAGCAGCTTGGCTCCCCAAACTAGCGGCACGAACACCGGGGAGCTGTTTTTT. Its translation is CASSLAPQTSGTNTGELFF.

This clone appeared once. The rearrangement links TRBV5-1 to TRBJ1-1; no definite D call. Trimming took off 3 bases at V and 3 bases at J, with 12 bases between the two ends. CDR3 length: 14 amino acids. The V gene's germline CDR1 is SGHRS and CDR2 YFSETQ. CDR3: CASSSRGGYTEAFF. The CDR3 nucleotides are TGCGCCAGCAGCTCCCGAGGTGGTTACACTGAAGCTTTCTTT.

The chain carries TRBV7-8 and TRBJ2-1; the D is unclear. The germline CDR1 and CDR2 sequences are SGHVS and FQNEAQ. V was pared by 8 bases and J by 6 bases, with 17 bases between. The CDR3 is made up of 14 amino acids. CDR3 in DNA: TGTGCCAGCGATCGAGCTAGAGCCGTCAATGAGCAGTTCTTC. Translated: CASDRARAVNEQFF.

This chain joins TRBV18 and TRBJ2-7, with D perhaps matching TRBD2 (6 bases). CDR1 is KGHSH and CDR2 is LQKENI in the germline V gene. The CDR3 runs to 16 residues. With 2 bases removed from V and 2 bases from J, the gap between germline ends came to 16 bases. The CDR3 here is CASSPSKGLHPYEQYF. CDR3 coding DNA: TGTGCCAGCTCACCATCGAAGGGACTCCACCCCTACGAGCAGTACTTC.

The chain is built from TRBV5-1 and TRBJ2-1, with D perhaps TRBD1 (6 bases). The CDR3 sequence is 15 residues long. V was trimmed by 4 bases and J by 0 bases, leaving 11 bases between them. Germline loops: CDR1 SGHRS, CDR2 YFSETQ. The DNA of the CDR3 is TGCGCCAGCAGCGGAACAGGGAGCTCCTACAATGAGCAGTTCTTC. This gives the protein CASSGTGSSYNEQFF.

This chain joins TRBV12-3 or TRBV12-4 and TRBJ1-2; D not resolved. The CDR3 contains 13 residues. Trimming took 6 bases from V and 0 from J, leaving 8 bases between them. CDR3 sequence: CASRSTANYGYTF. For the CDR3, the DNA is TGTGCCAGCAGGTCCACAGCTAACTATGGCTACACCTTC.

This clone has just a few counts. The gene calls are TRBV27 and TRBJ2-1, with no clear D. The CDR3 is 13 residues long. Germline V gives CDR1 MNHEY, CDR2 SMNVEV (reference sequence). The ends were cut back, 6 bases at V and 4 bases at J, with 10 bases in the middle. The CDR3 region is CASSSLRYNEQFF. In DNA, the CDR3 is TGTGCCAGCAGCTCTCTCAGGTACAATGAGCAGTTCTTC.

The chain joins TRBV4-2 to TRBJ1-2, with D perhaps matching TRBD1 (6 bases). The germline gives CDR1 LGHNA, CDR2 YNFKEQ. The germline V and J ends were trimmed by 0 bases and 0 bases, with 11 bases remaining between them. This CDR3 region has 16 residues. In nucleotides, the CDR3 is TGTGCCAGCAGCCAAGATCGGACAGCCTCTAACTATGGCTACACCTTC. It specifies CASSQDRTASNYGYTF.

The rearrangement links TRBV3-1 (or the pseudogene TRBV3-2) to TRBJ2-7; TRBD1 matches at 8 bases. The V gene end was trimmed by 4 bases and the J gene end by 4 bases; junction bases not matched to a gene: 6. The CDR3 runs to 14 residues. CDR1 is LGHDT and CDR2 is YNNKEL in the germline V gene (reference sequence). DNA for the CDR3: TGTGCCAGCAGCCGGACAGGGTGGAGGTACGAGCAGTACTTC. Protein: CASSRTGWRYEQYF.

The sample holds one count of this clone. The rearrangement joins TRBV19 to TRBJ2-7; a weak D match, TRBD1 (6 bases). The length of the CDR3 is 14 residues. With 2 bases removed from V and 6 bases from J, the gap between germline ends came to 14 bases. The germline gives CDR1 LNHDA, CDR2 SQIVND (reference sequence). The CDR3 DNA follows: TGTGCCAGTAGTATACAAGGGGGTACGGGCGAGCAGTACTTC. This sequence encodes CASSIQGGTGEQYF.

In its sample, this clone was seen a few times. CDR3 protein: CAIQGQGYNEQFF. CDR3 coding DNA: TGTGCGATACAGGGACAGGGATACAATGAGCAGTTCTTC. The chain links TRBV27 to TRBJ2-1; TRBD1 matches at 9 bases. The CDR3 loop spans 13 amino acids. Germline loops: CDR1 MNHEY, CDR2 SMNVEV (reference sequence).

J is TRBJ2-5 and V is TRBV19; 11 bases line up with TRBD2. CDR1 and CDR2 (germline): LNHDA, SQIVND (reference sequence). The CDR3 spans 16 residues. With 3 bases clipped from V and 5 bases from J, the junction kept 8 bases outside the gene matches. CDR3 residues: CASSIPGLAGPETQYF. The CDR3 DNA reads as TGTGCCAGTAGTATTCCAGGACTAGCGGGCCCCGAGACCCAGTACTTC.

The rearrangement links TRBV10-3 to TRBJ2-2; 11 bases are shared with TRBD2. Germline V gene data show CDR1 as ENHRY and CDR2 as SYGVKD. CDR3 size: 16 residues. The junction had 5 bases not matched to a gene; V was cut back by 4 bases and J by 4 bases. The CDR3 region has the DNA TGTGCCATCAGTGGGACTAGCGGGCGGACCACCGGGGAGCTGTTTTTT. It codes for CAISGTSGRTTGELFF.

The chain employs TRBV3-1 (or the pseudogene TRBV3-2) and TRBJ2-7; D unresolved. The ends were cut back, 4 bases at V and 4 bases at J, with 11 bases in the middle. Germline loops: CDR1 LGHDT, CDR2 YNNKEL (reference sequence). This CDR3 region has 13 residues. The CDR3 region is CASSLSPTYEQYF. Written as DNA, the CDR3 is TGTGCCAGCAGCCTTTCACCAACATACGAGCAGTACTTC.

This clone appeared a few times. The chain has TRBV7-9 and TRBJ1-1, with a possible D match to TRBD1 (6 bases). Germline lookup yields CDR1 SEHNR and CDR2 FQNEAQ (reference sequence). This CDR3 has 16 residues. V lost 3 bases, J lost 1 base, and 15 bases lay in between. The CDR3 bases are TGTGCCAGCAGCTTGGGGGACGGGACAAAGAACACTGAAGCTTTCTTT. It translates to CASSLGDGTKNTEAFF.

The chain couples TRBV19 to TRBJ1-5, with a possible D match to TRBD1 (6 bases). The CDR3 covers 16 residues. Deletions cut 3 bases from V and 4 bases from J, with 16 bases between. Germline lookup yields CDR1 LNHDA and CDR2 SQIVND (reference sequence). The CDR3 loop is CASSILSGAGNQPQHF. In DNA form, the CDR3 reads TGTGCCAGTAGTATTTTGTCAGGGGCCGGGAATCAGCCCCAGCATTTT.

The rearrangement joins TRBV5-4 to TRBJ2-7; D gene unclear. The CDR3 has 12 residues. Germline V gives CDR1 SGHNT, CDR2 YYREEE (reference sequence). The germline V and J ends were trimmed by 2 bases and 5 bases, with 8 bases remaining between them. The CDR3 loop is CASSLELNEQYF. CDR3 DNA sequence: TGTGCCAGCAGCTTAGAACTCAACGAGCAGTACTTC.

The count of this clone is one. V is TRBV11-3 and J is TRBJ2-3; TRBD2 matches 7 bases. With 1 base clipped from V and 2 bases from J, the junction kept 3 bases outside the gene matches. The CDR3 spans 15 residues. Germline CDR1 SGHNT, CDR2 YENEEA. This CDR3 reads CASSLGGRDTDTQYF. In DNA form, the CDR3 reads TGTGCCAGCAGCTTAGGGGGGAGGGACACAGATACGCAGTATTTT. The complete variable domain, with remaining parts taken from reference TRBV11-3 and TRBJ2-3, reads EAGVVQSPRYKIIEKKQPVAFWCNPISGHNTLYWYLQNLGQGPELLIRYENEEAVDDSQLPKDRFSAERLKGVDSTLKIQPAELGDSAVYLCASSLGGRDTDTQYFGPGTRLTVL.

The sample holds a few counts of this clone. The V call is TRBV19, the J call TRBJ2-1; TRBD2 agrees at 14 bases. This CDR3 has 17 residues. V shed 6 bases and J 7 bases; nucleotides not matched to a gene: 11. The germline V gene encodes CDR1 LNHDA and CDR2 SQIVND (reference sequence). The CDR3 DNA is TGTGCCAGTAGCCCCTGGACTAGCGGGGGGATTTCAAATGAGCAGTTCTTC. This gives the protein CASSPWTSGGISNEQFF.

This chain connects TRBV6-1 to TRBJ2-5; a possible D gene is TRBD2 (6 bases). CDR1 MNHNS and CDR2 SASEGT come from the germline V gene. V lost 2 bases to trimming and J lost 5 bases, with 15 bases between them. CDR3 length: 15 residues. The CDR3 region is CASSEKYSGRETQYF. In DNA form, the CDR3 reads TGTGCCAGCAGTGAAAAGTACTCAGGGAGGGAGACCCAGTACTTC.